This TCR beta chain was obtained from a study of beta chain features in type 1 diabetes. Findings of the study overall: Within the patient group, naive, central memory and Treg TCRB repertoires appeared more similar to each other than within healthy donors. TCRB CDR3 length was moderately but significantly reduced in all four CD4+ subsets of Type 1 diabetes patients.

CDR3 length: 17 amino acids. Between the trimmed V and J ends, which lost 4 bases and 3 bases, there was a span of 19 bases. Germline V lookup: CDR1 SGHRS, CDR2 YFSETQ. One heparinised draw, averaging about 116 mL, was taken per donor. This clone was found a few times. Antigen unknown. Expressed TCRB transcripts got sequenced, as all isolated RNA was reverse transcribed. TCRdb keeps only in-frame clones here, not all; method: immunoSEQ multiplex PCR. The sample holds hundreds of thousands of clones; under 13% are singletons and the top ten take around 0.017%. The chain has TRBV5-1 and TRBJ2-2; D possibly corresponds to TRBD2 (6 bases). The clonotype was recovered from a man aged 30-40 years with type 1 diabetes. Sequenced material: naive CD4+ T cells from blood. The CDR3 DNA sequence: TGCGCCAGCAGCAGCTTGGAGGGTCAGGGATACACCGGGGAGCTGTTTTTT. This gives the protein CASSSLEGQGYTGELFF.